Detailed here is one T cell receptor beta chain. The antigen it recognizes is unknown. Base-call qualities are not available, and no considerably larger clone is one nucleotide away. The sample originates from a study of blood T cell repertoires in COVID-19 (dated by TCRdb to 2018 to 2020). General notes on the study: Samples covering the acute and convalescent phases of COVID-19 were provided by collaborators in the United States, Italy and Spain. Deeply sampled blood TCRbeta repertoires from subjects exposed to, actively infected with, or recovered from COVID-19 were included in the dataset. Nearly every sample came with metadata listing a de-identified subject ID, COVID-19 status, age in years and sex. The repertoires were released in a freely available public database meant as a resource for research on the immune response to SARS-CoV-2. The samples were drawn from the first 160 participants of the ongoing ImmuneRACE study and from 1,200 or so subjects provided by 6 global collaborators. Where available, HLA class I and class II types were taken from metadata supplied by the sample provider and were not determined by assay-based typing. The prospective study material was composed of cDNA or gDNA derived from T cells, B-cell-depleted T cells, or PBMCs.

The immunoSEQ Assay, a bias-controlled multiplex PCR, was used to amplify TCRbeta CDR3 regions from genomic DNA. As for how the authors treated the data: Nucleated cell counts per sample were estimated from amplification of reference gene primers within the assay. To quantify the absolute abundance of each unique TCRbeta CDR3 rearrangement, sequence reads were collapsed and filtered. For each sample, productive Simpson clonality was calculated as the square root of Simpson's diversity index across productive rearrangements. Here the immuneACCESS table is served through TCRdb, limited to in-frame sequences with V and J called. Missing clones are a known gap in these copies; in checked studies unresolved V genes cover under half, and the rest lacks a known reason. The DNA was the basis for D and trimming; V, J and clone size are from that table. A total of around 270,000 clones appear in this sample, 75% to 90% of them only once. The ten largest make up roughly 0.8% of the sample.

The study at large found these results: Clinical and demographic metadata were provided uncurated, with the amount varying by source and participant.

The collaborating institutions used their own protocols to collect whole blood in K2EDTA tubes. For TCRbeta analysis, collaborators shipped samples in one of three forms: frozen whole blood, isolated PBMCs, or DNA extracted from either of those sample types. Including the terminal cysteine and phenylalanine, the CDR3 comprises 14 residues. This entry keeps only the CDR3 DNA: 42 bases, framed from base 1. V sheds 5 bases and J sheds 3 bases, leaving 13 bases between their ends. In the germline V gene (reference sequence), CDR1 corresponds to SEHNR and CDR2 to FQNEAQ. The sample consisted of peripheral blood. This receptor was taken from a man between 25 and 39 years old with acute or convalescent COVID-19. The rearrangement joined TRBV7-9 to TRBJ1-1, with TRBD1 perhaps the D gene, on 6 matching bases. The sequenced DNA is TGTGCCAGCAGCGTTCACAGGGCGGACACTGAAGCTTTCTTT. This yields the protein CASSVHRADTEAFF.